Shown below are 28 T cell receptor beta chains from a single sample sequenced in a study of T cell responses to AZD1222 COVID-19 vaccine. Here immunoSEQ multiplex PCR was the method, and the copy in TCRdb shows in-frame clones only, minus some. Counted here are over 120,000 clones, approximately 89% occurring once; the ten biggest clones make up around 1.7%. The starting material was peripheral blood, obtained 28 days after the second AZD1222 dose. These receptors all come from an adult who received the AZD1222 COVID-19 vaccine.

The chain employs TRBV15 and TRBJ1-6, with D perhaps matching TRBD1 (5 bases). Per germline, CDR1 LNHNV and CDR2 YYDKDF (reference sequence). V shed 4 bases and J shed 8 bases, with 18 bases lying between them. The CDR3 runs 16 residues. CDR3 in DNA: TGTGCCACCAGCAAGAGCTGGGAGGGGCCCGATTCACCCCTCCACTTT. Translating it yields CATSKSWEGPDSPLHF.

The chain uses TRBV11-2 and TRBJ1-2, with D tentatively TRBD1 (6 bases). The germline V and J ends were trimmed by 8 bases and 14 bases, with 21 bases remaining between them. The CDR3 spans 12 residues. Looked up from germline, CDR1 is SGHAT and CDR2 is FQNNGV. CDR3 nucleotide sequence: TGTGCCAGCCTGGCCCTCCCGAGGGGGGGAACCTTC. It is translated as CASLALPRGGTF.

The chain uses TRBV7-3 and TRBJ1-2, with D possibly being TRBD1 (5 bases). Germline V gene data show CDR1 as SGHTA and CDR2 as FQGTGA. V gave up 5 bases and J gave up 5 bases, with 12 bases separating them. The CDR3 loop spans 13 amino acids. The CDR3 reads CASSPQPGYGYTF. The CDR3 DNA sequence: TGTGCCAGCAGCCCCCAGCCAGGGTATGGCTACACCTTC.

J is TRBJ1-5 and V is TRBV11-3; possibly TRBD1 for D (6 bases). CDR1 is SGHNT and CDR2 is YENEEA in the germline V gene. The CDR3 is 17 residues long. V lost 3 bases to trimming and J lost 1 base, with 16 bases between them. The CDR3 DNA reads as TGTGCCAGCAGCTTGACCAGGGGCGGAAGGAGCAATCAGCCCCAGCATTTT. Its translation: CASSLTRGGRSNQPQHF.

The genes are TRBV7-7 and TRBJ2-2; no definite D call. The CDR3 length is 16 residues. The ends were cut back, 0 bases at V and 2 bases at J, with 10 bases in the middle. The germline gives CDR1 SSHAT, CDR2 FNYEAQ (reference sequence). The CDR3 DNA reads TGTGCCAGCAGCTTAGCGTTTGGCCTAAACACCGGGGAGCTGTTTTTT. Amino acids: CASSLAFGLNTGELFF.

The chain joins TRBV19 to TRBJ2-1, with 10 bases aligning to TRBD2. J was trimmed by 8 bases and V by 2 bases; bases with no gene match: 9. CDR1 is LNHDA, CDR2 SQIVND, per germline (reference sequence). This CDR3 is 16 amino acids long. CDR3 nucleotides: TGTGCCAGTAGTATAACGTCTAGCGGGAGTCGGGATGAGCAGTTCTTC. The encoded protein is CASSITSSGSRDEQFF. Drawing the rest from reference TRBV19 and TRBJ2-1, the complete variable domain is DGGITQSPKYLFRKEGQNVTLSCEQNLNHDAMYWYRQDPGQGLRLIYYSQIVNDFQKGDIAEGYSVSREKKESFPLTVTSAQKNPTAFYLCASSITSSGSRDEQFFGPGTRLTVL.

The chain recombines TRBV6-6 with TRBJ1-3; D is possibly TRBD1 (5 bases). The V gene's germline CDR1 is MNHNY and CDR2 SVGAGI (reference sequence). The CDR3 sequence is 17 residues long. V lost 5 bases, J lost 2 bases, and 19 bases lay in between. The CDR3 loop is CASSLTTGTYTGNTIYF. CDR3 nucleotides: TGTGCCAGCAGTCTAACTACCGGGACCTACACTGGAAACACCATATATTTT.

This clone was detected once. The rearrangement uses TRBV29-1 and TRBJ1-1; TRBD1 is a possible D gene (6 bases). V lost 4 bases to trimming and J lost 9 bases, with 12 bases between them. The CDR3 spans 11 residues. Germline assignment: CDR1 SQVTM and CDR2 ANQGSEA. The CDR3: CSVVTGYKAFF. The CDR3 DNA reads TGCAGCGTTGTCACAGGGTATAAAGCTTTCTTT.

This clone was detected only a few times. The chain recombines TRBV6-4 with TRBJ1-6; 7 bases fit TRBD1. The trim removed 6 bases at V and 9 bases at J, leaving 11 bases unmatched. The CDR3 runs 15 residues. CDR1 MRHNA and CDR2 SNTAGT come from the germline V gene. CDR3 bases: TGTGCCAGCAGGAAAACCGGGACAGTCGGTTCACCCCTCCACTTT. It is translated as CASRKTGTVGSPLHF.

V and J are TRBV19 and TRBJ2-7; the match to TRBD1 covers 8 bases. With 4 bases clipped from V and 0 bases from J, the junction kept 5 bases outside the gene matches. Germline CDR1 is LNHDA and CDR2 is SQIVND (reference sequence). The CDR3 length is 15 residues. CDR3 region: CASSNPGQVSYEQYF. For the CDR3, the DNA is TGTGCCAGTAGTAACCCGGGACAGGTCTCCTACGAGCAGTACTTC.

The sample holds one count of this clone. V gene TRBV6-5 combines with J gene TRBJ1-1; no clear D gene. The length of the CDR3 is 13 residues. Trimming removed 5 bases at V and 4 bases at J, with 11 bases between. In germline, CDR1 is MNHEY, CDR2 SVGAGI. The CDR3 bases are TGTGCCAGCAGTACGGACGGAATCACTGAAGCTTTCTTT. This codes for CASSTDGITEAFF.

This clone has just a few counts. The V gene is TRBV6-6, the J gene TRBJ1-3, with D perhaps TRBD1 (5 bases). The CDR3 has 15 residues. In germline, CDR1 is MNHNY, CDR2 SVGAGI (reference sequence). Between the trimmed V and J ends, which lost 6 bases and 0 bases, there was a span of 12 bases. The CDR3 region is CASRAGLTSGNTIYF. CDR3 DNA sequence: TGTGCCAGCAGGGCGGGACTGACCTCTGGAAACACCATATATTTT.

This clone has a handful of counts. The V call is TRBV28, the J call TRBJ2-1; D gene ambiguous. Germline V gene data show CDR1 as MDHEN and CDR2 as SYDVKM. The CDR3 is 15 residues long. V lost 1 base and J 0 bases, leaving 7 bases between the germline ends. The CDR3 here is CASSLFVNSYNEQFF. The CDR3 coding sequence is TGTGCCAGCAGTTTATTTGTGAACTCCTACAATGAGCAGTTCTTC.

The genes are TRBV5-3 and TRBJ2-7; 7 nucleotides align to TRBD2. TRBV5-3 is annotated as an ORF whose role is uncertain. J gave up 3 bases and V 4 bases, and 10 bases lay outside the gene matches. This CDR3 is 15 amino acids long. As DNA, the CDR3 is TGTGCCAGAAGCCCCTCAAGACTAGCTTTCTACGAGCAGTACTTC. It specifies CARSPSRLAFYEQYF.

The gene calls are TRBV19 and TRBJ1-1; D is perhaps TRBD1 (5 bases). Germline CDR1 reads LNHDA; CDR2 reads SQIVND (reference sequence). The V and J ends lost 1 base and 5 bases respectively, with 11 bases between them. This CDR3 has 14 amino acids. The CDR3 here is CASSIATVSTEAFF. In DNA, the CDR3 is TGTGCCAGTAGTATAGCGACAGTTAGTACTGAAGCTTTCTTT.

This rearrangement joins TRBV10-3 to TRBJ2-2, with 12 bases that match TRBD1. Germline V gene lookup returns CDR1 ENHRY and CDR2 SYGVKD. This CDR3 comprises 16 residues. With V trimmed by 6 bases and J by 0 bases, 2 bases remained unmatched. CDR3 in amino acids: CAIRGQGATNTGELFF. CDR3 DNA sequence: TGTGCCATCAGGGGACAGGGGGCAACGAACACCGGGGAGCTGTTTTTT.

The rearrangement joins TRBV19 to TRBJ2-1; D is ambiguous. Germline lookup yields CDR1 LNHDA and CDR2 SQIVND (reference sequence). Trimming took off 5 bases at V and 6 bases at J, with 8 bases between the two ends. The CDR3 spans 12 residues. Here the CDR3 reads CASSLELNEQFF. The CDR3 DNA reads as TGTGCCAGTAGTCTTGAGCTCAATGAGCAGTTCTTC.

The V gene is TRBV27, the J gene TRBJ2-7; D assignment may be TRBD1 or TRBD2 (5 bases each). The V end was cut by 6 bases, the J end by 2 bases, with 17 bases between. The CDR3 has 15 residues. Germline-derived CDR1 and CDR2 are MNHEY and SMNVEV (reference sequence). CDR3 DNA sequence: TGTGCCAGCAGATTCTTGGGGACGGGGACCTACGAGCAGTACTTC. This sequence encodes CASRFLGTGTYEQYF.

V is TRBV21-1 and J is TRBJ1-4; the table assigns TRBD1, which was not confirmed against the DNA. TRBV21-1 is assigned pseudogene status. This CDR3 has 16 amino acids. CDR3 protein: CASSKVLTGGNEKLFF. CDR3 DNA sequence: TGTGCCAGCAGCAAAGTACTTACAGGGGGGAATGAAAAACTGTTTTTT.

The chain employs TRBV5-5 and TRBJ1-5; the D is unclear. Trimming left V 4 bases short and J 4 bases short, with 21 bases between. Germline V gene sequence: CDR1 SGHKS, CDR2 YYEKEE (reference sequence). The CDR3 has 17 amino acids. CDR3 loop: CASSPGSGFGGNQPQHF. In DNA form, the CDR3 reads TGTGCCAGCAGCCCCGGCTCGGGGTTCGGCGGGAATCAGCCCCAGCATTTT.

This chain connects TRBV7-3 to TRBJ1-2, with D perhaps matching TRBD1 (6 bases). Germline V lookup: CDR1 SGHTA, CDR2 FQGTGA. This CDR3 has 14 amino acids. V was pared by 5 bases and J by 9 bases, with 19 bases between. The CDR3 here is CASSPGTWRASYTF. The CDR3 DNA reads TGTGCCAGCAGCCCAGGGACATGGCGGGCTAGCTACACCTTC. Variable domain in full (rest from reference TRBV7-3 and TRBJ1-2): GAGVSQTPSNKVTEKGKYVELRCDPISGHTALYWYRQSLGQGPEFLIYFQGTGAADDSGLPNDRFFAVRPEGSVSTLKIQRTERGDSAVYLCASSPGTWRASYTFGSGTRLTVV.

The chain links TRBV18 to TRBJ1-1, with 8 bases aligning to TRBD1. The length of the CDR3 is 13 residues. J lost 13 bases, V lost 3 bases, and 10 bases had no gene match. Germline CDR1 and CDR2: KGHSH and LQKENI. The CDR3 DNA reads TGTGCCAGCTCACCGACAGGGGCGGACCTCTATTTCTTT. Its protein product is CASSPTGADLYFF.

This clone turned up a few times. The chain recombines TRBV10-2 with TRBJ2-1, with D perhaps TRBD1 (5 bases). This CDR3 region has 13 residues. V was trimmed by 6 bases and J by 8 bases, leaving 14 bases between them. Germline V gene data show CDR1 as WSHSY and CDR2 as SAAADI. The CDR3 spells CASRDIRVHEQFF. Here the CDR3 DNA reads TGCGCCAGCAGAGACATCAGGGTACATGAGCAGTTCTTC.

The gene calls are TRBV7-2 and TRBJ2-7; D possibly corresponds to TRBD2 (6 bases). The V and J ends lost 1 base and 1 base respectively, with 14 bases between them. This CDR3 is built from 16 residues. CDR1 is SGHTA, CDR2 FQGNSA, per germline. The CDR3 reads CASSLVVGTPSYEQYF. The CDR3, as DNA: TGTGCCAGCAGCTTAGTGGTAGGGACTCCTTCCTACGAGCAGTACTTC.

The chain joins TRBV9 to TRBJ1-1, with TRBD1 as a possible D gene (6 bases). Trimming pared 0 bases from V and 5 bases from J, leaving 8 bases between. The CDR3 sequence is 13 residues long. The germline V gene encodes CDR1 SGDLS and CDR2 YYNGEE. For the CDR3, the DNA is TGTGCCAGCAGCGTAGAAGGGGGGACTGAAGCTTTCTTT. It translates to CASSVEGGTEAFF.

The chain employs TRBV9 and TRBJ2-1, with D possibly matching TRBD2 (6 bases). Germline V gene sequence: CDR1 SGDLS, CDR2 YYNGEE. The CDR3 covers 16 residues. Deletions cut 0 bases from V and 0 bases from J, with 10 bases between. CDR3 residues: CASSVEAGRSYNEQFF. CDR3 bases: TGTGCCAGCAGCGTAGAAGCGGGCCGCTCCTACAATGAGCAGTTCTTC.

The chain recombines TRBV28 with TRBJ1-2, with 10 nucleotides matching TRBD1. Germline trimming cut 1 base from V and 6 bases from J; bases unmatched to any gene: 2. Germline V gives CDR1 MDHEN, CDR2 SYDVKM. This CDR3 contains 14 residues. CDR3 sequence: CASSLSTGGHGYTF. CDR3 DNA sequence: TGTGCCAGCAGTTTATCGACAGGGGGCCATGGCTACACCTTC.

The chain couples TRBV6-8 to TRBJ1-5, with a possible D match to TRBD1 (5 bases). The CDR3 is 12 amino acids. Germline lookup yields CDR1 MNHGY and CDR2 SAAAGT. Trimming took off 6 bases at V and 5 bases at J, with 8 bases between the two ends. The CDR3 region is CASRGGDQPQHF. The DNA for the CDR3 is TGTGCCAGCAGGGGAGGGGATCAGCCCCAGCATTTT.